This TCR beta chain was recorded in a study of cytomegalovirus exposure and HLA in healthy donors. PCR involved 60 Vbeta and 13 Jbeta primers. Using immunoSEQ multiplex PCR, the repertoire was profiled, and TCRdb retains in-frame clones only, with some absent. This table has 130,000 to 150,000 clones, roughly 87% appearing once. The CDR3 runs to 15 residues. Germline V lookup: CDR1 MGHDK, CDR2 SYGVNS. Trimming took off 4 bases at V and 0 bases at J, with 13 bases between the two ends. Sequencing used PBMCs. This rearrangement joins TRBV25-1 to TRBJ2-7; D is unclear. The source is a man aged 30 to 39 in good health and CMV-seropositive. CDR3 amino acids: CASSGSGNPSYEQYF. CDR3 DNA: TGTGCCAGCAGTGGGTCGGGTAATCCCTCCTACGAGCAGTACTTC.